Reported below is one T cell receptor beta chain. The CDR3 totals 13 residues. Germline lookup yields CDR1 SEHNR and CDR2 FQNEAQ (reference sequence). With 5 bases clipped from V and 8 bases from J, the junction kept 0 bases outside the gene matches. In the authors' methods: Nucleated cell counts were estimated from reference gene primer amplification. Clones were sequenced by immunoSEQ multiplex PCR, and TCRdb holds only the in-frame ones, with some missing. That table supplies the V and J calls and clone size; D and trimming were determined from the DNA. Of roughly 250,000 clones in the sample, 65% to 85% are singletons; the top ten hold about 4%. The entry originates in a study of blood T cell repertoires in COVID-19. Study information: Sites across the United States, Italy and Spain contributed samples from acute and convalescent COVID-19. Nucleic acid was either cDNA or gDNA, and it came from T cells, B-cell-depleted T cells, or PBMCs.

The TCR sequence derives from a woman aged 40 to 50 with active or convalescent COVID-19. The gene calls are TRBV7-9 and TRBJ1-6; 10 bases agree with TRBD1. The sample comprised peripheral blood. This CDR3 is CASSGTGDSPLHF. The CDR3 nucleotides read TGTGCCAGCAGCGGGACAGGGGATTCACCCCTCCACTTT. The full variable domain, with the rest looked up from reference TRBV7-9 and TRBJ1-6, is DTGVSQNPRHKITKRGQNVTFRCDPISEHNRLYWYRQTLGQGPEFLTYFQNEAQLEKSRLLSDRFSAERPKGSFSTLEIQRTEQGDSAMYLCASSGTGDSPLHFGNGTRLTVT.